The present T cell receptor beta chain was sequenced within a study of blood T cell repertoires in COVID-19 (dated by TCRdb to 2018 to 2021). Study-wide context: The collaborator samples originated in the United States, Italy and Spain and spanned the acute and convalescent phases of COVID-19. The material from the prospective study consisted of cDNA or gDNA derived from T cells, B-cell-depleted T cells, or PBMCs. Subjects who had been exposed to COVID-19, were actively infected with it, or had recovered from it provided the deeply sampled blood TCRbeta repertoires that made up the dataset. A freely available public database, intended as a resource for researchers studying the immune response to SARS-CoV-2, is where the repertoires were released. The samples were drawn from two sources: the first 160 participants of the ongoing ImmuneRACE study, and fewer than 1,500 subjects contributed by 6 global collaborators. A de-identified subject ID, COVID-19 status, age in years and sex were almost always included in the sample metadata. Where HLA class I and class II types were available, the types were taken from metadata supplied by the sample provider, not from assay-based typing.

In regard to this clone: Its antigen specificity is not known. Qualities for individual bases were not recorded, and no much larger clone is one base off.

Clipping removes 7 bases from V and 6 bases from J, with 8 as the unmatched junction base count. CDR1 and CDR2 are read off the germline V gene as SQVTM and ANQGSEA. Including the terminal cysteine and phenylalanine, the CDR3 comprises 13 residues. Of the read, only the CDR3 DNA is kept; its 39 bases are in frame from base 1. Collaborating institutions collected whole blood in K2EDTA tubes following their own protocols. For TCRbeta analysis, collaborators shipped samples in one of three forms: frozen whole blood, isolated PBMCs, or DNA extracted from either of those sample types. TCRbeta CDR3 regions were amplified from genomic DNA using the immunoSEQ Assay, a bias-controlled multiplex PCR. The paper's processing steps were these. The number of nucleated cells in each sample was estimated from the amplification of reference gene primers within the assay. To quantify the absolute abundance of each unique TCRbeta CDR3 rearrangement, sequence reads were collapsed and filtered. Productive Simpson clonality was computed per sample as the square root of Simpson's diversity index over productive rearrangements. TCRdb holds this immuneACCESS table with in-frame rearrangements only. Some clones are missing; in checked studies, unresolved V genes explain under half, and the rest has no known cause. V and J calls and clone size are as listed in that table; D and trimming were resolved from the DNA. This sample has about 230,000 clones in its table, and around four fifths of those were observed once. Roughly 5.8% of the sample rests with the top ten.

Paper-wide results and their limitations: The quantity of clinical and demographic metadata differed by source and by participant and was supplied without curation.

This receptor chain uses TRBV29-1 and TRBJ2-3; the junction holds 9 bases that match TRBD1. Sequences were obtained from peripheral blood. The clonotype originates from a man at least 80 years old with acute or convalescent COVID-19. The DNA reads TGCAGCGCCGGGACAGGGTATTTTGATACGCAGTATTTT. This gives the protein CSAGTGYFDTQYF.